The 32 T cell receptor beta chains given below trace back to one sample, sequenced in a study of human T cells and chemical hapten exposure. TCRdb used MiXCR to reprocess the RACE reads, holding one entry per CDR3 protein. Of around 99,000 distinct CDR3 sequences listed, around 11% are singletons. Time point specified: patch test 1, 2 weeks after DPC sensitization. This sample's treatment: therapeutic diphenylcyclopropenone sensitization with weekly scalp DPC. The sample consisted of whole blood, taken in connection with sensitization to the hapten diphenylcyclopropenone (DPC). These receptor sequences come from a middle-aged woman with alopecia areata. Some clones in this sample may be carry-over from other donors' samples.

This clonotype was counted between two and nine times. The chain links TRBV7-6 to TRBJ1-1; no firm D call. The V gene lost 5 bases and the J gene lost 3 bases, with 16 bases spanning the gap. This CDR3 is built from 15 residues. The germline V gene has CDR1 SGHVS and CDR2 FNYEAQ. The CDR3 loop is CASSPGPHQDTEAFF. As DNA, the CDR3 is TGTGCCAGCAGCCCCGGGCCCCACCAGGACACTGAAGCTTTCTTT.

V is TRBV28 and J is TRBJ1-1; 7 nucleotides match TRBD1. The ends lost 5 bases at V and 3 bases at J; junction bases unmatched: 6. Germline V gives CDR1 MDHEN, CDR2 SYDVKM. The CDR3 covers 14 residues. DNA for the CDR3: TGTGCCAGCAGTGTACAGGGGAGACACACTGAAGCTTTCTTT. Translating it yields CASSVQGRHTEAFF.

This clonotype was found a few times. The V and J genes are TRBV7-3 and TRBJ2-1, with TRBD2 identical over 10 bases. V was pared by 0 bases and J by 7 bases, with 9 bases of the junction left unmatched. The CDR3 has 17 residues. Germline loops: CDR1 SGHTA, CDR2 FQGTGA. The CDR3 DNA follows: TGTGCCAGCAGCTTAACCCCACAGCGGGAGGGCAGAAATGAGCAGTTCTTC. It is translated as CASSLTPQREGRNEQFF. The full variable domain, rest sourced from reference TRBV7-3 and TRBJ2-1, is GAGVSQTPSNKVTEKGKYVELRCDPISGHTALYWYRQSLGQGPEFLIYFQGTGAADDSGLPNDRFFAVRPEGSVSTLKIQRTERGDSAVYLCASSLTPQREGRNEQFFGPGTRLTVL.

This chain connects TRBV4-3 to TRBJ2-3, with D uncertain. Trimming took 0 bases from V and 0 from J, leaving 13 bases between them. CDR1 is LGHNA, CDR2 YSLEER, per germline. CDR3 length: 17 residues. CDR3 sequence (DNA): TGCGCCAGCAGCCAAGACCCCAATTATCTAAGCACAGATACGCAGTATTTT. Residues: CASSQDPNYLSTDTQYF.

The CDR3 DNA reads TGTGCCAGCAGCTTAAGGGGGGGACTCTCCTACAATGAGCAGTTCTTC. It is translated as CASSLRGGLSYNEQFF. J is TRBJ2-1 and V is TRBV7-2; the D gene is possibly TRBD2 (7 bases). The CDR3 is 16 amino acids. V lost 2 bases, J lost 0 bases, and 11 bases lay in between. CDR1 and CDR2 (germline): SGHTA, FQGNSA.

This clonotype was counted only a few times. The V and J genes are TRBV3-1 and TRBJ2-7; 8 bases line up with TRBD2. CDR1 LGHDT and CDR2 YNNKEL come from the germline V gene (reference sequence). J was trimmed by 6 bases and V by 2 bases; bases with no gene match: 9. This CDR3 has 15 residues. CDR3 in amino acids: CASSQTGTSFIEQYF. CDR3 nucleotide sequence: TGTGCCAGCAGCCAAACCGGGACTAGTTTTATCGAGCAGTACTTC.

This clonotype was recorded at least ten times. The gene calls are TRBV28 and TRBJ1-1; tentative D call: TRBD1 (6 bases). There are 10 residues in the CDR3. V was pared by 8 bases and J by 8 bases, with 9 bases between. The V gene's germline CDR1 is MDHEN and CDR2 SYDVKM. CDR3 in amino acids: CASGDREAFF. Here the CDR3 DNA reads TGTGCCAGCGGCGACAGGGAAGCTTTCTTT.

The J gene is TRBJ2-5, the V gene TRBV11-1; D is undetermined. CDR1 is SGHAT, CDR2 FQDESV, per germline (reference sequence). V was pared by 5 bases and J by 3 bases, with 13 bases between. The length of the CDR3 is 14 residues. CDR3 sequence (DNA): TGTGCCAGCAGCCGCTTCGGAGAGGAAGAGACCCAGTACTTC. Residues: CASSRFGEEETQYF.

CDR3 amino acids: CASSLLGDSSYEQYF. The CDR3 nucleotides are TGTGCCAGCAGCTTATTAGGGGACAGCTCCTACGAGCAGTACTTC. The chain recombines TRBV13 with TRBJ2-7; 7 bases agree with TRBD1. CDR3 length: 15 residues. V trimming: 2 bases; J trimming: 0 bases; junction bases outside the gene matches: 4. Per germline, CDR1 PRHDT and CDR2 FYEKMQ (reference sequence).

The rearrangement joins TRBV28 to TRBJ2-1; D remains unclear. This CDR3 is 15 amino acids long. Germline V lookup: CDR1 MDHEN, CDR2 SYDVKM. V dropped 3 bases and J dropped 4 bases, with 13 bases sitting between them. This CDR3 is CASSLWMTDYNEQFF. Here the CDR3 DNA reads TGTGCCAGCAGTTTGTGGATGACCGATTACAATGAGCAGTTCTTC.

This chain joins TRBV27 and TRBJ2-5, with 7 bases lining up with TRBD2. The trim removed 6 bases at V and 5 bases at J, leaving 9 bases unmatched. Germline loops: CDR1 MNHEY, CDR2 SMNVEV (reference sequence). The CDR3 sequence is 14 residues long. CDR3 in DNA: TGTGCCAGCAGCAGGACTAGGTCTGGGGAGACCCAGTACTTC. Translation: CASSRTRSGETQYF.

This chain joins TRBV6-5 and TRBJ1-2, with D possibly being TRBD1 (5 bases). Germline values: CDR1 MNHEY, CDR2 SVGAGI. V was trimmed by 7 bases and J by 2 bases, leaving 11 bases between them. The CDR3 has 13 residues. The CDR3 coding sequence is TGTGCCAGCACCAGGGCCAAAAACTATGGCTACACCTTC. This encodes CASTRAKNYGYTF.

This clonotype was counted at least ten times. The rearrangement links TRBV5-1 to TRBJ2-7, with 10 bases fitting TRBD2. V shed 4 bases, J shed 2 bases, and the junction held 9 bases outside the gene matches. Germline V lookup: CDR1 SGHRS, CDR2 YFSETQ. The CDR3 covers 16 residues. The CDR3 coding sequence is TGCGCCAGCAGCCCGGATTCCGGACTAGCGGCCTACGAGCAGTACTTC. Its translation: CASSPDSGLAAYEQYF. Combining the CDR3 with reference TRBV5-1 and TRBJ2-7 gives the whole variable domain KAGVTQTPRYLIKTRGQQVTLSCSPISGHRSVSWYQQTPGQGLQFLFEYFSETQRNKGNFPGRFSGRQFSNSRSEMNVSTLELGDSALYLCASSPDSGLAAYEQYFGPGTRLTVT.

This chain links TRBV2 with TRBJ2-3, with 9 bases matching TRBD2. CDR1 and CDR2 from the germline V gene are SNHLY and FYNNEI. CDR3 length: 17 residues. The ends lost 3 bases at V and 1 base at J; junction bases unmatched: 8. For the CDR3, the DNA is TGTGCCAGCAGTGAGGGGGAAGAGCGGGAGGGCACAGATACGCAGTATTTT. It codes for CASSEGEEREGTDTQYF.

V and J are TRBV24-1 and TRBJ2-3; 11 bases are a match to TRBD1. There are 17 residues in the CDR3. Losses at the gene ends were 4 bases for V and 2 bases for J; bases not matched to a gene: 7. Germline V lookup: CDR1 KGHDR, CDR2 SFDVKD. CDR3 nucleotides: TGTGCCACCAGTGACCGGGGACAGGGGGGAACCACAGATACGCAGTATTTT. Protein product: CATSDRGQGGTTDTQYF.

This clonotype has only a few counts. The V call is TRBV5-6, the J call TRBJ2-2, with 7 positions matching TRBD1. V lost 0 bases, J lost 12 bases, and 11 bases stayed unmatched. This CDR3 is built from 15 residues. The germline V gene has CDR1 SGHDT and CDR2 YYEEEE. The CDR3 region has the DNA TGTGCCAGCAGCTTGGACAGGGGCCGCTTGAAGAAGCTGTTTTTT. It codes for CASSLDRGRLKKLFF.

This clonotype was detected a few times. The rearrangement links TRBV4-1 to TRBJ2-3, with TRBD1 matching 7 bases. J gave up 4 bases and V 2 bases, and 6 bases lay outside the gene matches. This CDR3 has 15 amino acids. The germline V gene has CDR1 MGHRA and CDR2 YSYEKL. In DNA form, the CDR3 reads TGCGCCAGCAGCCAAAAAGGGGGCCTCGCAGATACGCAGTATTTT. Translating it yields CASSQKGGLADTQYF.

This CDR3 reads CASSISPGYGYTF. In DNA form, the CDR3 reads TGTGCCAGTAGTATAAGTCCAGGGTATGGCTACACCTTC. The chain couples TRBV19 to TRBJ1-2; D might be TRBD1 (5 bases). V was shortened by 2 bases and J by 5 bases, with 9 bases between the two germline ends. This CDR3 region has 13 residues. Germline CDR1 is LNHDA and CDR2 is SQIVND (reference sequence).

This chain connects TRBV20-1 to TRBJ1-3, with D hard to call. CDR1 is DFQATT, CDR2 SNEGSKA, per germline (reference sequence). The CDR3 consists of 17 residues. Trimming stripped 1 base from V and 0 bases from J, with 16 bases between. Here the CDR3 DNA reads TGCAGTGCTAGAGCCTCCTGGGGTGGAGGCTCTGGAAACACCATATATTTT. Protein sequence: CSARASWGGGSGNTIYF.

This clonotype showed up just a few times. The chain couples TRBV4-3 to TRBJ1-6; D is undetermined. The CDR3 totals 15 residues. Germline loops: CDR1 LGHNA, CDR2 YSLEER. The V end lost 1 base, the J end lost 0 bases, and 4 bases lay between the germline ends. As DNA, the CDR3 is TGCGCCAGCAGCCAAGGGAGCTCCTATAATTCACCCCTCCACTTT. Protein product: CASSQGSSYNSPLHF.

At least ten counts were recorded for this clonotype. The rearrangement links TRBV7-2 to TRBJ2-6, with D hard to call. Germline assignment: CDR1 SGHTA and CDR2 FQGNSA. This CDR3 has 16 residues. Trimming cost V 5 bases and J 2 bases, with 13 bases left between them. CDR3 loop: CASSPLGSPGANVLTF. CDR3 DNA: TGTGCCAGCAGCCCACTGGGTTCCCCTGGGGCCAACGTCCTGACTTTC.

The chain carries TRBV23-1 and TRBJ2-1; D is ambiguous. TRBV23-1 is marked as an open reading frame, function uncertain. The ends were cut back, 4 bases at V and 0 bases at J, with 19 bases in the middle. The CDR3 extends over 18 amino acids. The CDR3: CASSPADTLSISYNEQFF. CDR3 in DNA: TGCGCCAGCAGTCCCGCGGATACTCTTTCAATCTCCTACAATGAGCAGTTCTTC.

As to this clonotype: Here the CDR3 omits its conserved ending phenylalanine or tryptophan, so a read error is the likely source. The CDR3 bases are TGTGCCAGCAGGGGGACGGCAGACAATGAGCAGTTCGTC. It encodes CASRGTADNEQFV. The rearrangement joins TRBV27 to TRBJ2-1; TRBD1 or TRBD2 may be the D gene (5 bases each). CDR1 is MNHEY and CDR2 is SMNVEV in the germline V gene (reference sequence). The CDR3 runs 13 residues. Trimming took 6 bases from V and 5 from J, leaving 11 bases between them.

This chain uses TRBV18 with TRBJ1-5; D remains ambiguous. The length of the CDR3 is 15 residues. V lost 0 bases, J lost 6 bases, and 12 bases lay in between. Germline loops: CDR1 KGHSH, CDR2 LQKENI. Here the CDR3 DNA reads TGTGCCAGCTCACCACCGGGGTCTGGTTCTCAGCCCCAGCATTTT. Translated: CASSPPGSGSQPQHF.

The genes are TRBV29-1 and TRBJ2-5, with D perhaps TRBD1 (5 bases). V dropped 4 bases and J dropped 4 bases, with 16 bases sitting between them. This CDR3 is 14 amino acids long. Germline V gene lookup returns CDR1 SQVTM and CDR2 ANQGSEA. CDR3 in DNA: TGCAGCGTTGCTGCTCAACAGGCTGTAGAGACCCAGTACTTC. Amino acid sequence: CSVAAQQAVETQYF.

CDR3 in amino acids: CASSLVGQPQHF. DNA of the CDR3: TGTGCCAGCAGTCTGGTGGGTCAGCCCCAGCATTTT. The chain couples TRBV2 to TRBJ1-5; D call uncertain. V lost 5 bases, J lost 6 bases, and 8 bases lay in between. Germline CDR1 reads SNHLY; CDR2 reads FYNNEI. CDR3 length: 12 amino acids.

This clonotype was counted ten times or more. The CDR3 reads CASRGLSTEAFF. DNA of the CDR3: TGTGCCAGCCGGGGGTTGAGCACTGAAGCTTTCTTT. V gene TRBV25-1 combines with J gene TRBJ1-1, with a tentative D call TRBD1 (5 bases). Trimming shortened V by 8 bases and J by 4 bases, and 11 bases separated the two germline ends. This CDR3 contains 12 residues. Per germline, CDR1 MGHDK and CDR2 SYGVNS.

CDR3: CATSRDAAGGSNEQFF. The CDR3 nucleotides read TGTGCCACCAGCAGAGATGCAGCGGGAGGTAGCAATGAGCAGTTCTTC. The genes are TRBV15 and TRBJ2-1, with TRBD2 matching over 9 bases. The CDR3 runs 16 residues. Trimming took 0 bases from V and 6 from J; bases not matched to a gene: 6. CDR1 is LNHNV and CDR2 is YYDKDF in the germline V gene (reference sequence).

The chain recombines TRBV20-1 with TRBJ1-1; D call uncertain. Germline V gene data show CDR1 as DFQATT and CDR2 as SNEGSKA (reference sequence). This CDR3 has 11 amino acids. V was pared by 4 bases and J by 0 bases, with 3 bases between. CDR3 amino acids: CSATVNTEAFF. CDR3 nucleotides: TGCAGTGCTACGGTGAACACTGAAGCTTTCTTT.

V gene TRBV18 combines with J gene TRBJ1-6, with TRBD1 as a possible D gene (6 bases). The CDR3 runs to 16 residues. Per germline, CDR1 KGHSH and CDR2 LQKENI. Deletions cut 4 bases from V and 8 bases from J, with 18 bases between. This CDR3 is CASSLGHSGDDSPLHF. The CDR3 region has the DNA TGTGCCAGCTCACTGGGACACAGTGGGGATGATTCACCCCTCCACTTT.

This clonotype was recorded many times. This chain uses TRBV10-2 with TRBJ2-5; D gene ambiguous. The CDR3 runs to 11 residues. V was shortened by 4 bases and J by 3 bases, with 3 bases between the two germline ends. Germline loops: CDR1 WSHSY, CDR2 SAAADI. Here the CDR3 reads CASSVEETQYF. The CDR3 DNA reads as TGCGCCAGCAGTGTAGAAGAGACCCAGTACTTC.

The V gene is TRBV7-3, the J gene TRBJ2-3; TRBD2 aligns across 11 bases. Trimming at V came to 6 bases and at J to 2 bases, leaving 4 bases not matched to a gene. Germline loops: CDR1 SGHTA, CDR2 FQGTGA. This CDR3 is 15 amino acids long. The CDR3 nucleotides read TGTGCCAGCAGTCCGACTAGCGGGATCACAGATACGCAGTATTTT. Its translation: CASSPTSGITDTQYF.